This T cell receptor beta chain came from a study of blood T cell repertoires in COVID-19. Study summary: COVID-19 samples collected from the United States, Italy and Spain covered acute and convalescent phases.

Original processing methods: Estimation of nucleated cell counts relied on the amplification of reference gene primers. TCRdb's copy holds only in-frame clones and misses some; the assay was immunoSEQ multiplex PCR. V, J and clone size were drawn from that table, and D and trimming were deduced from the DNA. The table lists around 140,000 clones, around nine tenths of them singletons. In germline, CDR1 is SGHTA, CDR2 FQGNSA. This CDR3 is 14 amino acids long. Trimming left V 4 bases short and J 1 base short, with 10 bases between. The sequence came from a man aged 55 to 69 with active or convalescent COVID-19. This chain connects TRBV7-2 to TRBJ1-1; weak D call: TRBD1 (6 bases). Sequencing was performed on peripheral blood. CDR3 sequence (DNA): TGTGCCAGCAGCTCAGAGACAGGGAACACTGAAGCTTTCTTT. It encodes CASSSETGNTEAFF.